These 24 T cell receptor beta chains share one sample of origin, sequenced in a study of T cells in women clearing cervical HPV infection. Profiled with immunoSEQ multiplex PCR; TCRdb holds only in-frame clones, not every one. The listing records fewer than 40,000 clones. Sequenced: blood buffy coat. These receptors all stem from a woman aged 18 to 75 with a cervical HPV16 infection that either progressed to CIN3+ or cleared (not recorded which).

Notes on this clone: Coverage ceases 3 residues before the CDR3 finishes, and the germline J gene fills in the end. This rearrangement joins TRBV18 to TRBJ1-5; TRBD1 is a possible D gene (5 bases). Trimming removed 4 bases from V and 2 bases from J, with 12 bases in between. The CDR3 runs 15 residues. Germline V gene sequence: CDR1 KGHSH, CDR2 LQKENI. CDR3 DNA, as far as it was read: TGTGCCAGCTCACAAAGCGACAGTCGCAATCAGCCC. It translates to CASSQSDSRNQP. Given in full, the CDR3 is CASSQSDSRNQPQHF.

This chain's CDR3 is CASSLPGGGAIVNTQYF. The part of the CDR3 DNA that was read is TGTGCCAGCAGCTTACCCGGCGGGGGGGCGATAGTAAATACG. V is TRBV13 and J is TRBJ2-3, with 9 bases aligning to TRBD2. The CDR3 end lies 3 residues beyond the end of the read and is filled in from the germline J gene. CDR1 and CDR2 (germline): PRHDT, FYEKMQ (reference sequence). Losses at the gene ends were 2 bases for V and 7 bases for J; bases not matched to a gene: 13. The CDR3 runs 17 residues. The full variable domain, in which reference TRBV13 and TRBJ2-3 provide the parts outside the CDR3, is AAGVIQSPRHLIKEKRETATLKCYPIPRHDTVYWYQQGPGQDPQFLISFYEKMQSDKGSIPDRFSAQQFSDYHSELNMSSLELGDSALYFCASSLPGGGAIVNTQYFGPGTRLTVL.

For this clone: Read data end 3 residues before the CDR3 end; the end is taken from the germline J gene. The chain links TRBV12-3 or TRBV12-4 to TRBJ1-2; 10 positions match TRBD1. CDR3 length: 14 residues. Germline trimming cut 7 bases from V and 6 bases from J; bases unmatched to any gene: 8. Partial CDR3 DNA: TGTGCCAGCAAACTGACAGGGGGCCGGGATGGC. Protein sequence: CASKLTGGRDG. The CDR3 reads in full as CASKLTGGRDGYTF.

Turning to this clone: The read terminates 3 residues before the CDR3 end, so the remaining end is supplied by the germline J gene. This chain connects TRBV11-2 to TRBJ1-5; perhaps TRBD1 as D (6 bases). CDR3 size: 14 residues. Germline V gene lookup returns CDR1 SGHAT and CDR2 FQNNGV. Trimming stripped 5 bases from V and 1 base from J, with 9 bases between. The covered CDR3 bases are TGTGCCAGCAGCCGCCAGGGGAGCAATCAGCCC. This translates into CASSRQGSNQP. The full CDR3 reads CASSRQGSNQPQHF. Together with reference TRBV11-2 and TRBJ1-5, the CDR3 gives the full variable domain: EAGVAQSPRYKIIEKRQSVAFWCNPISGHATLYWYQQILGQGPKLLIQFQNNGVVDDSQLPKDRFSAERLKGVDSTLKIQPAKLEDSAVYLCASSRQGSNQPQHFGDGTRLSIL.

Points on this clone: The read ends 3 residues early relative to the CDR3; the germline J gene fills the gap. The rearrangement joins TRBV6-2 or TRBV6-3 to TRBJ1-1; D gene uncertain. Germline lookup yields CDR1 MNHEY and CDR2 SVGEGT. The V gene lost 4 bases and the J gene lost 7 bases, with 10 bases spanning the gap. The length of the CDR3 is 12 residues. The CDR3: CASSFSGVEAFF. The sequenced CDR3 bases are TGTGCCAGCAGTTTCTCGGGCGTTGAA.

A remark on this clone: Read data end 3 residues before the CDR3 end; the end is taken from the germline J gene. Other DNA sequences in this specimen translate into the identical CDR3. The chain links TRBV5-1 to TRBJ1-5; D is uncertain. V lost 5 bases and J lost 3, with 9 bases in between. Germline V gene sequence: CDR1 SGHRS, CDR2 YFSETQ. This CDR3 has 13 residues. The part of the CDR3 DNA that was read is TGCGCCAGCAGAGAGGGCTCCAATCAGCCC. Its translation: CASREGSNQP. The full CDR3 reads CASREGSNQPQHF.

Turning to this clone: The missing CDR3 end, 3 residues past where the read stops, is filled in from the germline J gene. The chain links TRBV2 to TRBJ2-7; D unclear. The CDR3 is made up of 13 amino acids. The V gene's germline CDR1 is SNHLY and CDR2 FYNNEI. V lost 7 bases, J lost 6 bases, and 16 bases lay in between. The CDR3 spells CASTRYFSSEQYF. CDR3 DNA, as far as it was read: TGTGCCAGCACCAGGTATTTCTCGTCCGAG. Combining the CDR3 with reference TRBV2 and TRBJ2-7 gives the whole variable domain EPEVTQTPSHQVTQMGQEVILRCVPISNHLYFYWYRQILGQKVEFLVSFYNNEISEKSEIFDDQFSVERPDGSNFTLKIRSTKLEDSAMYFCASTRYFSSEQYFGPGTRLTVT.

To note about this clone: The read finishes 3 residues shy of the CDR3 end, and the germline J gene is used to complete it. The chain recombines TRBV2 with TRBJ2-7; maybe TRBD2 (5 bases). CDR3 length: 11 amino acids. The V and J ends lost 8 bases and 5 bases respectively, with 10 bases between them. In germline, CDR1 is SNHLY, CDR2 FYNNEI. This CDR3 reads CASARGNEQYF. The part of the CDR3 DNA that was read is TGTGCCAGCGCTCGGGGAAACGAG.

Regarding this clone: The CDR3 end falls 3 residues outside the read, so it is completed with the germline J gene. The V and J genes are TRBV20-1 and TRBJ1-3; the match to TRBD1 covers 10 bases. The CDR3 extends over 18 amino acids. With 0 bases clipped from V and 0 bases from J, the junction kept 8 bases outside the gene matches. Germline V gene data show CDR1 as DFQATT and CDR2 as SNEGSKA (reference sequence). CDR3 DNA (partial): TGCAGTGCTAGAGATTGGGGGACAGGGGTTTACTCTGGAAACACC. Protein: CSARDWGTGVYSGNT. The entire CDR3 protein reads CSARDWGTGVYSGNTIYF.

Notes on this clone: The read terminates 3 residues ahead of where the CDR3 ends, so the germline J gene completes it. This chain links TRBV2 with TRBJ2-3; D gene unclear. The V end was cut by 5 bases, the J end by 5 bases, with 8 bases between. Germline CDR1 and CDR2: SNHLY and FYNNEI. CDR3 length: 12 amino acids. This CDR3 reads CASSFTRDTQYF. CDR3 DNA, as far as it was read: TGTGCCAGCAGTTTCACCAGAGATACG.

The chain's CDR3 is CASSQGARQPQHF. The CDR3 DNA, read in part, is TGCGCCAGCAGTCAGGGGGCGCGGCAGCCC. V usage is TRBV10-2 and J usage is TRBJ1-5, with TRBD1 identical over 8 bases. The observed sequence ends 3 residues before the CDR3 terminus, with the missing tail filled in from the germline J gene. CDR3 length: 13 residues. Germline-derived CDR1 and CDR2 are WSHSY and SAAADI. Trimming took 5 bases from V and 7 from J; bases not matched to a gene: 4.

The part of the CDR3 DNA that was read is TGTGCCAGTAGTATAGGGGGACTTACAGGTTCACCC. Translating gives CASSIGGLTGSP. The whole CDR3 sequence reads CASSIGGLTGSPLHF. V and J are TRBV19 and TRBJ1-6, with a weak D call TRBD1 (5 bases). The CDR3 goes on 3 residues after the read ends, and that part is filled in from the germline J gene. Germline CDR1 is LNHDA and CDR2 is SQIVND (reference sequence). Trimming removed 1 base from V and 9 bases from J, with 13 bases in between. This CDR3 spans 15 amino acids. The variable domain in full, completed from reference TRBV19 and TRBJ1-6, reads DGGITQSPKYLFRKEGQNVTLSCEQNLNHDAMYWYRQDPGQGLRLIYYSQIVNDFQKGDIAEGYSVSREKKESFPLTVTSAQKNPTAFYLCASSIGGLTGSPLHFGNGTRLTVT.

As for this clone: The DNA ends 3 residues before the CDR3 does, and the rest of the CDR3 is filled in from the germline J gene. The gene calls are TRBV14 and TRBJ2-1, with 7 nucleotides matching TRBD2. The germline gives CDR1 SGHDN, CDR2 FVKESK. The V and J ends lost 0 bases and 4 bases, in that order; junction bases with no gene match: 15. The CDR3 loop spans 19 amino acids. CDR3 bases read: TGTGCCAGCAGCCAAGAACCCTATATGTGGGGGGGAACTTACAATGAG. Amino acids: CASSQEPYMWGGTYNE. The entire CDR3 protein reads CASSQEPYMWGGTYNEQFF.

As to this clone: Coverage ceases 3 residues before the CDR3 finishes, and the germline J gene fills in the end. The rearrangement joins TRBV20-1 to TRBJ2-5; D may be TRBD2 (6 bases). CDR1 and CDR2 (germline): DFQATT, SNEGSKA (reference sequence). The V gene lost 0 bases and the J gene lost 5 bases, with 16 bases spanning the gap. There are 15 residues in the CDR3. This CDR3 reads CSARDSERATETQYF. Partial CDR3 DNA: TGCAGTGCTAGAGATTCCGAGCGGGCTACTGAGACC.

With respect to this clone: Read sequence stops 3 residues before the CDR3 end, and the germline J gene provides the missing end. The chain links TRBV5-1 to TRBJ1-1, with 8 bases lining up with TRBD1. Trimming at V came to 4 bases and at J to 7 bases, leaving 6 bases not matched to a gene. CDR1 is SGHRS, CDR2 YFSETQ, per germline. This CDR3 spans 13 amino acids. The sequenced CDR3 bases are TGCGCCAGCAGCACCACAGGGGGGCATGAA. Protein: CASSTTGGHE. In full, the CDR3 reads CASSTTGGHEAFF.

As to this clone: With the read ending 3 residues before the CDR3 end, the germline J gene is used to fill in that end. This chain links TRBV19 with TRBJ1-1, with 7 bases matching TRBD1. Germline CDR1 LNHDA, CDR2 SQIVND (reference sequence). The trim removed 1 base at V and 7 bases at J, leaving 6 bases unmatched. This CDR3 comprises 14 residues. Here the CDR3 reads CASSIVWTGGEAFF. The sequenced CDR3 bases are TGTGCCAGTAGTATAGTTTGGACAGGAGGTGAA.

Of note for this clone: Read sequence stops 3 residues before the CDR3 end, and the germline J gene provides the missing end. This rearrangement joins TRBV7-9 to TRBJ2-7, with D maybe TRBD1 (6 bases). The CDR3 contains 14 residues. The germline V gene encodes CDR1 SEHNR and CDR2 FQNEAQ (reference sequence). The V end lost 1 base, the J end lost 3 bases, and 10 bases lay between the germline ends. Incomplete CDR3 DNA: TGTGCCAGCAGCTTAGGGGACAACTTCTACGAG. Amino acid sequence: CASSLGDNFYE. From start to end, the CDR3 is CASSLGDNFYEQYF.

Points on this clone: The observed sequence ends 3 residues before the CDR3 terminus, with the missing tail filled in from the germline J gene. J is TRBJ2-1 and V is TRBV2; 7 nucleotides match TRBD2. Germline-derived CDR1 and CDR2 are SNHLY and FYNNEI. CDR3 length equals 15 residues. Trimming took 6 bases from V and 5 from J; bases not matched to a gene: 10. This CDR3 reads CASRAGNGVNNEQFF. CDR3 DNA (partial): TGTGCCAGCAGAGCGGGGAACGGGGTTAACAATGAG.

Comments on this clone: The read halts 3 residues ahead of the CDR3 end, with the missing end drawn from the germline J gene. V gene TRBV14 combines with J gene TRBJ1-3, with D possibly being TRBD1 (5 bases). This CDR3 has 16 residues. V lost 3 bases, J lost 7 bases, and 19 bases lay in between. CDR1 is SGHDN and CDR2 is FVKESK in the germline V gene. The CDR3 protein is CASSHLAGLELNTIYF. Partial CDR3 DNA: TGTGCCAGCAGCCATCTCGCAGGGTTAGAATTGAACACC.

Points on this clone: The observed sequence ends 3 residues before the CDR3 terminus, with the missing tail filled in from the germline J gene. This chain joins TRBV20-1 and TRBJ2-7; TRBD2 agrees at 9 bases. This CDR3 has 15 amino acids. The V and J ends lost 5 bases and 1 base, in that order; junction bases with no gene match: 9. CDR1 DFQATT and CDR2 SNEGSKA come from the germline V gene (reference sequence). Here the CDR3 reads CSAPFLAGASYEQYF. Partial CDR3 DNA: TGCAGTGCTCCTTTCTTAGCGGGGGCTTCCTACGAG.

Concerning this clone: Read coverage stops 3 residues before the CDR3 terminus; the germline J gene supplies the remainder. V is TRBV6-1 and J is TRBJ1-3; D is uncertain. CDR3 length equals 16 residues. V was cut by 0 bases and J by 0 bases, with 9 bases left in between. The germline V gene encodes CDR1 MNHNS and CDR2 SASEGT. The CDR3 spells CASSEAGSYSGNTIYF. The CDR3 bases that were read are TGTGCCAGCAGTGAAGCGGGCTCCTACTCTGGAAACACC.

Comment on this clone: From the germline J gene comes the end of the CDR3, since the read stops 3 residues before it. The rearrangement links TRBV12-5 to TRBJ1-5; 8 bases are a match to TRBD1. V gave up 0 bases and J gave up 6 bases; unmatched junction bases: 4. Germline-derived CDR1 and CDR2 are LGHNT and FRNRAP. The CDR3 sequence is 15 residues long. Partial CDR3 DNA: TGTGCTAGTGGTTTGGTGCAGGGGGCTGGTCAGCCC. Amino acid sequence: CASGLVQGAGQP. The CDR3 as a whole reads CASGLVQGAGQPQHF. Full variable domain (remainder filled in from reference TRBV12-5 and TRBJ1-5): DARVTQTPRHKVTEMGQEVTMRCQPILGHNTVFWYRQTMMQGLELLAYFRNRAPLDDSGMPKDRFSAEMPDATLATLKIQPSEPRDSAVYFCASGLVQGAGQPQHFGDGTRLSIL.

On this clone itself: The missing CDR3 end, 3 residues past where the read stops, is filled in from the germline J gene. This sequence joins TRBV20-1 and TRBJ1-4; 7 nucleotides align to TRBD1. This CDR3 contains 18 residues. Per the germline V gene, CDR1 is DFQATT and CDR2 is SNEGSKA (reference sequence). The sequenced CDR3 bases are TGCAGTGCTAGAGATCGAGGGACAGTAATTCAGTCGGGTTCACCA. Translation gives CSARDRGTVIQSGSP. The CDR3, in full, reads CSARDRGTVIQSGSPLFF.

About this clone: With the read ending 3 residues before the CDR3 end, the germline J gene is used to fill in that end. The rearrangement joins TRBV18 to TRBJ2-4; unclear D gene. CDR3 length equals 17 residues. Germline CDR1 reads KGHSH; CDR2 reads LQKENI. The chain's CDR3 is CASSPVRLILANYGQYF. Partial CDR3 DNA: TGTGCCAGCTCACCGGTCCGGCTGATCTTAGCTAACTATGGT.